The next 8 T cell receptor beta chains were all read from a single sample in a study of identical twins. Each CDR3 protein gets one entry after TCRdb re-called the 5' RACE reads with MiXCR. The sample carries over 600,000 distinct CDR3 sequences, 20% to 25% recorded once. The sample also formed part of further work on T cells expressing NK-cell markers.

Sequenced material: PBMCs. Source of these receptors: a woman aged 18-30 years in good health.

The chain combines TRBV7-9 with TRBJ2-2; possibly TRBD2 for D (5 bases). V was shortened by 4 bases and J by 1 base, with 16 bases between the two germline ends. The CDR3 runs 17 residues. Germline V CDR1 and CDR2: SEHNR, FQNEAQ (reference sequence). The CDR3 region has the DNA TGTGCCAGCAGCTCAACTATGACCGGGATGAACACCGGGGAGCTGTTTTTT. It codes for CASSSTMTGMNTGELFF.

This clonotype turned up a few times. The chain combines TRBV6-2 or TRBV6-3 with TRBJ2-7; maybe TRBD2 (5 bases). CDR1 is MNHEY and CDR2 is SVGEGT in the germline V gene. V lost 7 bases and J 5 bases, leaving 21 bases between the germline ends. The CDR3 has 15 amino acids. The DNA for the CDR3 is TGTGCCAGCACCTTTCGCGGTAGCGCTTTCAACGAGCAGTACTTC. Translation gives CASTFRGSAFNEQYF.

The chain couples TRBV29-1 to TRBJ2-3, with 7 bases identical to TRBD2. The CDR3 covers 14 residues. With V trimmed by 6 bases and J by 0 bases, 6 bases remained unmatched. Germline loops: CDR1 SQVTM, CDR2 ANQGSEA. The chain's CDR3 is CSVTAGPSTDTQYF. The CDR3, as DNA: TGCAGCGTCACAGCGGGACCTAGCACAGATACGCAGTATTTT.

This chain links TRBV7-9 with TRBJ1-1, with TRBD1 as a possible D gene (5 bases). CDR3 length equals 13 residues. The germline gives CDR1 SEHNR, CDR2 FQNEAQ (reference sequence). V lost 4 bases, J lost 7 bases, and 13 bases lay in between. The CDR3 here is CASSWDVAYEAFF. In nucleotides, the CDR3 is TGTGCCAGCAGCTGGGACGTGGCCTATGAAGCTTTCTTT.

The chain carries TRBV7-6 and TRBJ2-5; D is perhaps TRBD1 (5 bases). The germline gives CDR1 SGHVS, CDR2 FNYEAQ. The CDR3 runs to 13 residues. Trimming cost V 5 bases and J 7 bases, with 14 bases left between them. The CDR3 loop is CASSGDPQGTQYF. The CDR3 DNA sequence: TGTGCCAGCAGCGGAGACCCTCAGGGGACCCAGTACTTC.

The V call is TRBV5-1, the J call TRBJ2-3, with D uncertain. This CDR3 has 11 amino acids. The V end was cut by 6 bases, the J end by 4 bases, with 6 bases between. Germline values: CDR1 SGHRS, CDR2 YFSETQ. CDR3 bases: TGCGCCAGCAAAGACGCAGATACGCAGTATTTT. Its protein product is CASKDADTQYF.

CDR3 protein: CASSSRTSGGRSTDTQYF. CDR3 sequence (DNA): TGTGCCAGCAGCTCACGGACTAGCGGGGGAAGAAGCACAGATACGCAGTATTTT. This rearrangement joins TRBV11-1 to TRBJ2-3; 13 bases line up with TRBD2. Per the germline V gene, CDR1 is SGHAT and CDR2 is FQDESV (reference sequence). V trimming: 4 bases; J trimming: 0 bases; junction bases outside the gene matches: 7. This CDR3 spans 18 amino acids. The whole variable domain, remainder taken from reference TRBV11-1 and TRBJ2-3, is EAEVAQSPRYKITEKSQAVAFWCDPISGHATLYWYRQILGQGPELLVQFQDESVVDDSQLPKDRFSAERLKGVDSTLKIQPAELGDSAMYLCASSSRTSGGRSTDTQYFGPGTRLTVL.

This clonotype turned up a few times. The chain is built from TRBV20-1 and TRBJ1-3, with 9 bases fitting TRBD1. Germline V gene data show CDR1 as DFQATT and CDR2 as SNEGSKA (reference sequence). This CDR3 contains 13 residues. The V segment lost 6 bases and the J segment 5 bases; nucleotides outside the gene matches: 5. The DNA for the CDR3 is TGCAGTGCCGCGGACAGGGGTAGAAACACCATATATTTT. Protein sequence: CSAADRGRNTIYF.